Sequencing of this TCR beta chain was carried out in a study of blood T cell repertoires in COVID-19. Whole-study context: Sample material is recorded as cDNA or gDNA derived from T cells, B-cell-depleted T cells, or PBMCs.

There are 17 residues in the CDR3. J gave up 10 bases and V 4 bases, and 20 bases lay outside the gene matches. Germline CDR1 is LGHNA and CDR2 is YSLEER. The protocol was immunoSEQ multiplex PCR, while the TCRdb copy is restricted to in-frame clones and leaves out a portion. In the table there are roughly 50,000 clones, around 84% of which are singletons. The chain uses TRBV4-3 and TRBJ2-3; 7 positions agree with TRBD2. The source of this sequence is a man between 65 and 85 years old with acute or convalescent COVID-19. Sequencing was performed on peripheral blood. The DNA for the CDR3 is TGCGCCAGCAGCCCAATGATGGGCGGGGGAGCCCCGTCTGCGCAGTATTTT. It encodes CASSPMMGGGAPSAQYF.